Listed below are T cell receptor beta chains from one sample, sequenced in a study of metastatic and nonmetastatic thyroid tumors. TCRdb recomputed clones from the PCR reads via MiXCR. The table lists about 35,000 clones, about 18% of them singletons. The sample taken for sequencing was blood. These receptors were collected from a male donor with papillary thyroid cancer or a benign thyroid nodule (not recorded which). Some clones in this sample may be carry-over from other donors' samples. The CDR3 runs from the conserved cysteine through the conserved F or W. The D gene is left open where the match is weak. Clone sizes are given selectively: once, few, many, or a class where the clone is expanded.

v_gene	len	d_gene	j_gene	abundance	CDR3nt	CDR3aa
TRBV12-5	18	.	TRBJ2-7	few	TGTGCTAGTGGTTTGGTAGGGGGGGTGGCTAGCAGGAGGTACGAGCAGTACTTC	CASGLVGGVASRRYEQYF
TRBV19	11	.	TRBJ2-7	.	TGTGCCAGTAGTATCTGGGGCGAGCAGTACTTC	CASSIWGEQYF
TRBV5-1	16	.	TRBJ2-3	many	TGCGCCAGCAGCTTGGTGGGGGGAGGACCCACAGATACGCAGTATTTT	CASSLVGGGPTDTQYF
TRBV6-2/TRBV6-3	15	TRBD2	TRBJ2-7	.	TGTGCCAGCAGTTACTCCCTAGCGGGCTCCTACGAGCAGTACTTC	CASSYSLAGSYEQYF
TRBV6-2/TRBV6-3	14	.	TRBJ2-3	few	TGTACCAGCAGAACATTTGTGGAGGCAAATACGCAGTATTTT	CTSRTFVEANTQYF
TRBV20-1	13	.	TRBJ1-3	once	TGCAGTGCTACCCGGGCGGAGGGAAACACCATATATTTT	CSATRAEGNTIYF
TRBV6-4	14	.	TRBJ2-2	many	TGTGCCAGCAGCTCATCCCTGGAGGACGGGGAGCTGTTTTTT	CASSSSLEDGELFF
TRBV20-1	13	TRBD1	TRBJ2-1	many	TGCAGTGCAGTGGACAGGGATTACAATGAGCAGTTCTTC	CSAVDRDYNEQFF
TRBV4-1	17	TRBD1	TRBJ1-2	many	TGCGCCAGCAGCCAAGGTGCCGGGACAGGGGGCCGCTATGGCTACACCTTC	CASSQGAGTGGRYGYTF
TRBV6-1	13	.	TRBJ1-5	many	TGTGCCAGCAGTAGAGGGGCCAATCAGCCCCAGCATTTT	CASSRGANQPQHF
TRBV29-1	15	.	TRBJ2-3	many	TGCAGCGTTGGAGGGGGTCCAGATGCCACAGATACGCAGTATTTT	CSVGGGPDATDTQYF
TRBV7-6	13	.	TRBJ2-1	.	TGTGCCAGCAGCCGGGGCCTGTACAATGAGCAGTTCTTC	CASSRGLYNEQFF
TRBV7-9	14	TRBD2	TRBJ2-3	many	TGTGCCAGCAGCCAACTAGCGAGCACAGATACGCAGTATTTT	CASSQLASTDTQYF
TRBV5-1	14	TRBD1	TRBJ2-3	many	TGCGCCAGCATACCGGGACAGGGTTTTGATACGCAGTATTTT	CASIPGQGFDTQYF
TRBV16	13	.	TRBJ1-2	many	TGTGCCAGCAGTCCACAGGGAACGGTTGGCTACACCTTC	CASSPQGTVGYTF
TRBV5-1	20	TRBD2	TRBJ2-1	.	TGCGCCAGCAGCTTGAGTGGCAGTTTGACTAGCGGATCCCCGTGGAATGAGCAGTTCTTC	CASSLSGSLTSGSPWNEQFF
TRBV5-5	14	TRBD1	TRBJ2-7	many	TGTGCCAGCAGCGTATGGGACAGTTCCTACGAGCAGTACTTC	CASSVWDSSYEQYF
TRBV2	15	.	TRBJ1-1	many	TGTGCCAGCAGCCCAAGGGGTGAGGGGCGAACTGAAGCTTTCTTT	CASSPRGEGRTEAFF